A single sample is the source of the 29 T cell receptor beta chains below, sequenced in a study of response to subunit inactivated influenza vaccine listed by TCRdb under 2018. Receptors were amplified or captured by RT-PCR. The sequencing machine was an Illumina HiSeq 2500. Starting from the raw public reads, TCRdb applied fastp trimming at Q25, assembled clones with MiXCR and retained in-frame beta chains. Rows matching on CDR3 protein sequence are summarized as one entry with the most common DNA and genes. This sample gives about half a million distinct CDR3 sequences in total; 7.6% of them show up just once. Approximately 12% of the sample is held by the ten biggest clonotypes. The sequences come from PBMCs from blood, collected less than 30 months after vaccination. The source is a man between 50 and 69 years old who received an inactivated influenza vaccine. Donor details come from another sample of the same person, matched by shared clones.

This clonotype appeared a few times. V gene TRBV10-3 combines with J gene TRBJ1-6, with no clear D. V lost 0 bases, J lost 7 bases, and 7 bases lay in between. The CDR3 extends over 14 amino acids. Germline CDR1 is ENHRY and CDR2 is SYGVKD. CDR3 coding DNA: TGTGCCATCAGTGAGTCTTCCCGAAATTCACCCCTCCACTTT. Its protein is CAISESSRNSPLHF.

The chain employs TRBV11-3 and TRBJ2-1; weak D call: TRBD2 (5 bases). Germline V gene sequence: CDR1 SGHNT, CDR2 YENEEA. The CDR3 is 16 amino acids. V gave up 3 bases and J gave up 0 bases, with 12 bases separating them. The CDR3 sequence is CASSFHTGSSYNEQFF. CDR3 nucleotide sequence: TGTGCCAGCAGCTTCCACACGGGGAGCTCCTACAATGAGCAGTTCTTC.

This clonotype was counted at least ten times. J is TRBJ2-7 and V is TRBV7-2, with 9 nucleotides matching TRBD2. The CDR3 is made up of 16 amino acids. Germline CDR1 and CDR2: SGHTA and FQGNSA. The junction had 7 bases not matched to a gene; V was cut back by 0 bases and J by 4 bases. The CDR3 nucleotides read TGTGCCAGCAGCTTAGCGGGTAGCGGGAGTGCTTACGAGCAGTACTTC. This codes for CASSLAGSGSAYEQYF.

The rearrangement joins TRBV10-3 to TRBJ1-1; 7 bases map to TRBD1. The CDR3 runs 13 residues. Germline CDR1 reads ENHRY; CDR2 reads SYGVKD. Trimming cost V 9 bases and J 0 bases; bases outside gene matches: 4. The CDR3 coding sequence is TGTGCCATAGGGGACAGTATGAACACTGAAGCTTTCTTT. This codes for CAIGDSMNTEAFF.

This clonotype was seen repeatedly, ten times or more. The chain links TRBV7-8 to TRBJ2-1; 12 positions agree with TRBD2. Trimming at V came to 6 bases and at J to 7 bases, leaving 10 bases not matched to a gene. In germline, CDR1 is SGHVS, CDR2 FQNEAQ. The CDR3 loop spans 16 amino acids. DNA for the CDR3: TGTGCCAGCAGAAAGAACGGACTAGCGGGATTAAATGAGCAGTTCTTC. It is translated as CASRKNGLAGLNEQFF.

A few counts support this clonotype. The rearrangement links TRBV28 to TRBJ2-7; no firm D call. The germline V and J ends were trimmed by 0 bases and 7 bases, with 4 bases remaining between them. Germline V lookup: CDR1 MDHEN, CDR2 SYDVKM. This CDR3 is built from 11 residues. CDR3 region: CASSLWAEQYF. CDR3 DNA sequence: TGTGCCAGCAGTTTATGGGCGGAGCAGTACTTC. The full variable domain, with the rest looked up from reference TRBV28 and TRBJ2-7, is DVKVTQSSRYLVKRTGEKVFLECVQDMDHENMFWYRQDPGLGLRLIYFSYDVKMKEKGDIPEGYSVSREKKERFSLILESASTNQTSMYLCASSLWAEQYFGPGTRLTVT.

Notes on this clonotype: An end of the junction does not agree with germline; a read error may underlie this. The chain employs TRBV3-1 and TRBJ2-1; 8 nucleotides line up with TRBD2. The CDR3 sequence is 15 residues long. Germline V lookup: CDR1 LGHDT, CDR2 YNNKEL (reference sequence). The CDR3 here is CASGQVGRAGNEQFF. DNA for the CDR3: TGTGCCAGCGGCCAAGTCGGGAGGGCCGGGAATGAGCAGTTCTTC.

This chain links TRBV5-1 with TRBJ2-1; D not certain. The V gene lost 0 bases and the J gene lost 5 bases, with 9 bases spanning the gap. This CDR3 is 14 amino acids long. CDR1 SGHRS and CDR2 YFSETQ come from the germline V gene. In nucleotides, the CDR3 is TGCGCCAGCAGCTTGGGGTCGGGCAACAATGAGCAGTTCTTC. This sequence encodes CASSLGSGNNEQFF.

This clonotype was counted many times. This chain joins TRBV24-1 and TRBJ2-1; D uncertain. Germline-derived CDR1 and CDR2 are KGHDR and SFDVKD. Trimming pared 5 bases from V and 4 bases from J, leaving 2 bases between. The CDR3 length is 11 residues. The CDR3 DNA sequence: TGTGCCACCAGTGTATACAATGAGCAGTTCTTC. Translated, it gives CATSVYNEQFF.

Regarding this clonotype: The junction does not match germline at one end; this may be a read error. This chain joins TRBV9 and TRBJ1-2; D is unresolved. From germline, CDR1 is SGDLS and CDR2 YYNGEE. The CDR3 contains 15 residues. CDR3 nucleotide sequence: TGTGCCAGCAGCGTAGCGACCTCAACTAACGATGGCTACACCTTC. Translated, it gives CASSVATSTNDGYTF.

There are a few counts of this clonotype. The chain uses TRBV7-2 and TRBJ2-2; D is perhaps TRBD1 or TRBD2 (5 bases each). Trimming removed 8 bases at V and 2 bases at J, with 9 bases between. Germline CDR1 SGHTA, CDR2 FQGNSA. CDR3 size: 13 residues. CDR3 coding DNA: TGTGCCAGCCGCCGGGACAACACCGGGGAGCTGTTTTTT. It translates to CASRRDNTGELFF.

This clonotype was seen ten or more times. This chain links TRBV29-1 with TRBJ2-4; 9 bases agree with TRBD1. The V and J ends lost 6 bases and 8 bases, in that order; junction bases with no gene match: 11. CDR1 is SQVTM, CDR2 ANQGSEA, per germline. This CDR3 comprises 14 residues. Here the CDR3 reads CSVALGQGMDIQYF. CDR3 in DNA: TGCAGCGTGGCCCTTGGACAGGGGATGGACATTCAGTACTTC.

This clonotype came up many times. V and J are TRBV3-1 and TRBJ2-6; D ambiguous. The CDR3 covers 14 residues. Trimming left V 1 base short and J 4 bases short, with 5 bases between. Germline V CDR1 and CDR2: LGHDT, YNNKEL (reference sequence). CDR3 in DNA: TGTGCCAGCAGCCAAGGTTCCGGGGCCAACGTCCTGACTTTC. Protein product: CASSQGSGANVLTF.

This clonotype was observed many times. V is TRBV11-2 and J is TRBJ2-7; TRBD2 might be the D (6 bases). The germline V and J ends were trimmed by 6 bases and 4 bases, with 28 bases remaining between them. Germline V lookup: CDR1 SGHAT, CDR2 FQNNGV. The CDR3 contains 18 residues. The CDR3 coding sequence is TGTGCCAGCAGAGTTCATCCGTCGGCGGGGAGGCGATTTTACGAGCAGTACTTC. Amino acids: CASRVHPSAGRRFYEQYF.

In its sample, this clonotype was seen many times. The chain's CDR3 is CASSLGLAVLDTQYF. The CDR3 bases are TGTGCCAGCAGCTTAGGACTAGCAGTCCTAGATACGCAGTATTTT. The chain joins TRBV7-9 to TRBJ2-3; 7 positions agree with TRBD2. The junction had 6 bases not matched to a gene; V was cut back by 1 base and J by 5 bases. This CDR3 region has 15 residues. In germline, CDR1 is SEHNR, CDR2 FQNEAQ (reference sequence).

The chain is built from TRBV7-8 and TRBJ2-1; perhaps D is TRBD1 or TRBD2 (5 bases each). The germline V gene has CDR1 SGHVS and CDR2 FQNEAQ. Between the trimmed V and J ends, which lost 1 base and 7 bases, there was a span of 14 bases. CDR3 size: 15 residues. CDR3 sequence: CASSLDAGTGNEQFF. The CDR3 nucleotides read TGTGCCAGCAGCTTAGACGCAGGGACGGGGAATGAGCAGTTCTTC.

The CDR3 bases are TGTGCCAGCAGCTGGTATAGAAACACCGGGGAGCTGTTTTTT. Protein product: CASSWYRNTGELFF. The chain carries TRBV7-3 and TRBJ2-2, with D hard to call. The CDR3 is 14 residues long. The V and J ends lost 4 bases and 2 bases respectively, with 8 bases between them. Germline CDR1 SGHTA, CDR2 FQGTGA.

This clonotype was seen ten or more times. The chain couples TRBV29-1 to TRBJ1-1, with no clear D. V gave up 7 bases and J gave up 3 bases, with 12 bases separating them. Germline V lookup: CDR1 SQVTM, CDR2 ANQGSEA. The CDR3 has 12 amino acids. CDR3 protein: CSGGLRDTEAFF. Here the CDR3 DNA reads TGCAGCGGGGGTCTTCGGGACACTGAAGCTTTCTTT.

At least ten counts were recorded for this clonotype. V gene TRBV20-1 combines with J gene TRBJ1-5; 7 bases are shared with TRBD1. V trimming: 3 bases; J trimming: 2 bases; junction bases outside the gene matches: 4. Germline CDR1 reads DFQATT; CDR2 reads SNEGSKA (reference sequence). The CDR3 is made up of 14 amino acids. CDR3 DNA: TGCAGTGCTAGGGTTGACAGGGGCAATCAGCCCCAGCATTTT. Protein: CSARVDRGNQPQHF.

This clonotype has only a few counts. This chain uses TRBV13 with TRBJ2-1; 7 bases match TRBD1. This CDR3 region has 15 residues. V trimming: 5 bases; J trimming: 5 bases; junction bases outside the gene matches: 9. Germline assignment: CDR1 PRHDT and CDR2 FYEKMQ (reference sequence). The CDR3 DNA follows: TGTGCCAGCAGCCTTCAGGGGGAACTCCACAATGAGCAGTTCTTC. Protein sequence: CASSLQGELHNEQFF.

CDR3 coding DNA: TGTGCCAGCAGCTTAGCTGGACAGGGGGCGAATTCACCCCTCCACTTT. As protein: CASSLAGQGANSPLHF. The rearrangement joins TRBV7-8 to TRBJ1-6, with 11 bases that match TRBD1. Per the germline V gene, CDR1 is SGHVS and CDR2 is FQNEAQ. V shed 0 bases and J 7 bases; nucleotides not matched to a gene: 2. The CDR3 length is 16 residues.

CDR3 protein: CASSPRVGTSGSYEQFF. CDR3 DNA: TGTGCCAGCAGCCCCCGGGTGGGGACTAGCGGGAGTTATGAGCAGTTCTTC. The chain employs TRBV3-1 and TRBJ2-1; 14 bases are a match to TRBD2. The CDR3 sequence is 17 residues long. The germline V gene encodes CDR1 LGHDT and CDR2 YNNKEL (reference sequence). V dropped 4 bases and J dropped 8; count of bases not matched to a gene: 10.

This clonotype showed up many times. This chain joins TRBV5-1 and TRBJ2-7, with D possibly matching TRBD2 (6 bases). Germline V gene lookup returns CDR1 SGHRS and CDR2 YFSETQ. The V and J ends lost 4 bases and 0 bases respectively, with 11 bases between them. CDR3 size: 14 residues. The CDR3 coding sequence is TGCGCCAGCAGCGGCGGGGCCGGCTCCTACGAGCAGTACTTC. Its translation: CASSGGAGSYEQYF. Drawing the rest from reference TRBV5-1 and TRBJ2-7, the complete variable domain is KAGVTQTPRYLIKTRGQQVTLSCSPISGHRSVSWYQQTPGQGLQFLFEYFSETQRNKGNFPGRFSGRQFSNSRSEMNVSTLELGDSALYLCASSGGAGSYEQYFGPGTRLTVT.

A few counts support this clonotype. The chain couples TRBV20-1 to TRBJ2-1; D might be TRBD2 (5 bases). In germline, CDR1 is DFQATT, CDR2 SNEGSKA (reference sequence). V was cut by 0 bases and J by 0 bases, with 12 bases left in between. The CDR3 extends over 16 amino acids. The chain's CDR3 is CSARDLGTSSYNEQFF. DNA for the CDR3: TGCAGTGCTAGAGATCTCGGTACTAGCTCCTACAATGAGCAGTTCTTC.

This clonotype was recorded at least ten times. The rearrangement links TRBV6-2 or TRBV6-3 to TRBJ2-1, with 8 bases fitting TRBD1. V was pared by 2 bases and J by 8 bases, with 23 bases of the junction left unmatched. The CDR3 has 20 amino acids. In germline, CDR1 is MNHEY, CDR2 SVGEGT. The CDR3 nucleotides read TGTGCCAGCAGTTACAGTTACCGCAAAGGGACAGGCTTCGTCCACGATGAGCAGTTCTTC. Translation: CASSYSYRKGTGFVHDEQFF.

In this sample, this clonotype turned up many times. The genes are TRBV9 and TRBJ2-2; D possibly uses TRBD1 or TRBD2 (5 bases each). In germline, CDR1 is SGDLS, CDR2 YYNGEE. The V gene lost 0 bases and the J gene lost 1 base, with 10 bases spanning the gap. The CDR3 is 16 amino acids. The CDR3 loop is CASSVGSGLNTGELFF. CDR3 coding DNA: TGTGCCAGCAGCGTAGGATCGGGGCTGAACACCGGGGAGCTGTTTTTT.

V is TRBV11-2 and J is TRBJ2-7; 11 bases align to TRBD2. V lost 0 bases, J lost 1 base, and 5 bases stayed unmatched. Germline V gene lookup returns CDR1 SGHAT and CDR2 FQNNGV. CDR3 size: 17 residues. The CDR3 bases are TGTGCCAGCAGCTTAGACTCGGGACTAGCGGCGTCCTACGAGCAGTACTTC. Its protein product is CASSLDSGLAASYEQYF.

This clonotype was observed a handful of times. The rearrangement uses TRBV12-3 or TRBV12-4 and TRBJ2-7, with TRBD1 identical over 9 bases. The CDR3 consists of 15 residues. V was clipped by 3 bases and J by 3 bases; unmatched bases: 6. Written as DNA, the CDR3 is TGTGCCAGCAGTTTGGGGACAGGGAACCTCTACGAGCAGTACTTC. It yields the protein CASSLGTGNLYEQYF.

A remark on this clonotype: One junction end disagrees with the germline gene, perhaps due to a read error. This chain joins TRBV6-1 and TRBJ2-7; D assignment may be TRBD1 or TRBD2 (5 bases each). The CDR3 is 13 residues long. CDR1 and CDR2 from the germline V gene are MNHNS and SASEGT. CDR3 protein: CASRRDPTYEQDF. The CDR3 DNA reads as TGTGCCAGCAGGAGGGACCCGACCTACGAGCAGGACTTC.